This T cell receptor (beta chain) was identified in a study of spatial heterogeneity in lung cancer. The CDR3 spans 13 residues. Per germline, CDR1 MNHEY and CDR2 SVGEGT. V dropped 6 bases and J dropped 10; count of bases not matched to a gene: 7. This clonotype was seen a handful of times. TCRdb analysed the 5' RACE reads with MiXCR anew, one entry per CDR3 protein. This sample has roughly 75,000 distinct CDR3 sequences, with about an eighth found just once. Time point noted: sample taken at primary tumor resection. Material for sequencing was whole RNA from tumor, nontumor lung or frozen PBMC, left unsorted. The donor group consisted of roughly 76 patients who had untreated, early-stage non-small cell lung cancer.

The sample consisted of PBMCs, taken at surgery. The clonotype originates from a male donor with early-stage non-small cell lung cancer. This chain joins TRBV6-2 or TRBV6-3 and TRBJ1-1, with 11 bases that match TRBD1. The CDR3 sequence: CASRAGGTGGAFF. DNA for the CDR3: TGTGCCAGCAGGGCCGGCGGGACAGGGGGAGCTTTCTTT.